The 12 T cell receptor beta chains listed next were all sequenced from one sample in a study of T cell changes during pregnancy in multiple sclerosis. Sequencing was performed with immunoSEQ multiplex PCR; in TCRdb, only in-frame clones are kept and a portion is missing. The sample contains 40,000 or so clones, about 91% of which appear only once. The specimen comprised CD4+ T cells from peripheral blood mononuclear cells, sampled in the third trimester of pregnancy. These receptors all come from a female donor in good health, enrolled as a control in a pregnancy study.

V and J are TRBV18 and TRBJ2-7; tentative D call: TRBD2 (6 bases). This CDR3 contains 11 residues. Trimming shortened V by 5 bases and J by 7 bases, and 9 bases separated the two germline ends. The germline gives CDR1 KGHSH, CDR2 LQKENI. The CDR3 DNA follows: TGTGCCAGCTCAAGACTAGGGGAGCAGTACTTC. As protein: CASSRLGEQYF.

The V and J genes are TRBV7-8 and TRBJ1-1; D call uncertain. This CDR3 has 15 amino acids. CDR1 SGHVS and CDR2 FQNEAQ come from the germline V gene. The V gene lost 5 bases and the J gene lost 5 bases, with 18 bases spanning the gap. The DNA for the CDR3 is TGTGCCAGCAGCCTGGTGGCGGGTCTCGGTACTGAAGCTTTCTTT. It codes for CASSLVAGLGTEAFF.

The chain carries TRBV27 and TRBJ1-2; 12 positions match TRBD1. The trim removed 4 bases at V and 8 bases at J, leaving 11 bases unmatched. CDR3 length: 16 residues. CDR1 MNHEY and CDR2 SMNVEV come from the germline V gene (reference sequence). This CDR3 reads CASSSTTTGTGGGYTF. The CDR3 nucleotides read TGTGCCAGCAGTTCAACCACGACCGGGACAGGGGGCGGCTACACCTTC.

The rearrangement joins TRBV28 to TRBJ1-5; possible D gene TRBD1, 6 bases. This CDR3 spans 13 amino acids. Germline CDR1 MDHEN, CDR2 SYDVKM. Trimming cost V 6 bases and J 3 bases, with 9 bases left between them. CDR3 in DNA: TGTGCCAGCAGGTGGACAGCCAATCAGCCCCAGCATTTT. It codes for CASRWTANQPQHF.

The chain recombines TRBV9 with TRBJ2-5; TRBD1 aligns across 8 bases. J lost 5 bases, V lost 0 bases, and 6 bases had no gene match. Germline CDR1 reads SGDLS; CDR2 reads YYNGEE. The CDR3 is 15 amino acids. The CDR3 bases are TGTGCCAGCAGCGTAGGGCAGGGGGCGAGGGAGACCCAGTACTTC. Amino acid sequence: CASSVGQGARETQYF.

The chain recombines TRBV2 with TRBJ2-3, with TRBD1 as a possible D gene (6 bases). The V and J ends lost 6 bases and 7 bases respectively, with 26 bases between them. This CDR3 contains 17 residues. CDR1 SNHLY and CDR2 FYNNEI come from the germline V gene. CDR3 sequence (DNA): TGTGCCAGCAGCTCCTCCCGGGACACCCTACGTGGGAATACGCAGTATTTT. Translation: CASSSSRDTLRGNTQYF.

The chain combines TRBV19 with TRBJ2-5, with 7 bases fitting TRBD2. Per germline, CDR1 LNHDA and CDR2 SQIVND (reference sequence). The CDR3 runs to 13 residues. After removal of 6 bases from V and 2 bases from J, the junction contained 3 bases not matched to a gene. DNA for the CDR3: TGTGCCAGTAGCACTAGCGTACAAGAGACCCAGTACTTC. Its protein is CASSTSVQETQYF.

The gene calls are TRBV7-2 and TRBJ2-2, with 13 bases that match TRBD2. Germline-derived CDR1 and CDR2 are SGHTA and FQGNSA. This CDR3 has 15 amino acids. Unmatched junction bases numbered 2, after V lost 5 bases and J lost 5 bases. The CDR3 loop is CASSPTSGRTGELFF. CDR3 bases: TGTGCCAGCAGCCCGACTAGCGGGAGGACCGGGGAGCTGTTTTTT.

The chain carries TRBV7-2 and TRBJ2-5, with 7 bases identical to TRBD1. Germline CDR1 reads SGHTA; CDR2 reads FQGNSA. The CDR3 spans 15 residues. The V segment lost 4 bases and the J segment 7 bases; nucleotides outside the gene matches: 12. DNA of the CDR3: TGTGCCAGCAGCTCGGACAGGAAGGGCTTGGGGACCCAGTACTTC. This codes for CASSSDRKGLGTQYF.

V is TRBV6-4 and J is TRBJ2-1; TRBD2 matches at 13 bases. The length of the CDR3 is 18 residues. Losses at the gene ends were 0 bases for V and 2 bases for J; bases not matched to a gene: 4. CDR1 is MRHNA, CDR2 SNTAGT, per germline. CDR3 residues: CASSDSRLAGGTYNEQFF. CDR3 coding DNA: TGTGCCAGCAGTGACTCTAGACTAGCGGGAGGAACCTACAATGAGCAGTTCTTC.

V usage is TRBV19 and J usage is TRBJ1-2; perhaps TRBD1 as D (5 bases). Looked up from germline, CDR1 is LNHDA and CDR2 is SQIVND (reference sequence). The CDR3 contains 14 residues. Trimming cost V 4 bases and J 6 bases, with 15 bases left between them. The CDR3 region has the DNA TGTGCCAGTAGTAATTCCGGGGGAACTGATGGCTACACCTTC. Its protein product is CASSNSGGTDGYTF.

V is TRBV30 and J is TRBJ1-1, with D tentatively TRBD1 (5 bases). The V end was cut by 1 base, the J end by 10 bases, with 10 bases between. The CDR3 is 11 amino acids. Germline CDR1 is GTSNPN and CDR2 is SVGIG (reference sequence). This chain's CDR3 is CAWSAGGGAFF. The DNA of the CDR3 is TGTGCCTGGAGTGCGGGGGGAGGAGCTTTCTTT.